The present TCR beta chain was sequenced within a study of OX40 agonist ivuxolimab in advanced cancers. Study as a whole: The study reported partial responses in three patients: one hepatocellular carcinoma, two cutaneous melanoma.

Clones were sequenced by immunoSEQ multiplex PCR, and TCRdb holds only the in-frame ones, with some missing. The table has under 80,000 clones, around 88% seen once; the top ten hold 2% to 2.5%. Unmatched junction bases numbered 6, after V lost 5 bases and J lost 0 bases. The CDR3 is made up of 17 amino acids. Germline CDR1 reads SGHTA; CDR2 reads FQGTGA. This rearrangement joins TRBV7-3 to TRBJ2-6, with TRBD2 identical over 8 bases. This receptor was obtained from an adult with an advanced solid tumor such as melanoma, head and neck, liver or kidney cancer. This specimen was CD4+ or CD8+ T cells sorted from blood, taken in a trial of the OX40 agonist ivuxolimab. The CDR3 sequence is CASSPPGGFSGANVLTF. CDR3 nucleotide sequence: TGTGCCAGCAGCCCCCCGGGGGGGTTCTCTGGGGCCAACGTCCTGACTTTC.